Sequencing of this T cell receptor beta chain was carried out in a study of T cell repertoires in cytomegalovirus infection. Study overall: CMV infection and matching HLA type were both indicated by public TCR beta signatures. Whole-study findings and limits: Predominance within the ex vivo response was attributable to HLA-C-restricted CMV-specific TCR beta clonotypes.

Using its own MiXCR run on the reads, TCRdb lists one record per CDR3 protein. The sample has some 240,000 distinct CDR3 sequences, over 15% seen once. Germline loops: CDR1 SGHRS, CDR2 YFSETQ. Trimming cost V 2 bases and J 3 bases, with 11 bases left between them. The CDR3 is 14 amino acids. In this sample, this clonotype turned up a few times. The target antigen is unknown. The source of this sequence is a human donor in good health (CMV status not recorded). Some clones in this sample may be carry-over from other donors' samples. The sequenced sample was CD8+ T cells from PBMCs. V gene TRBV5-1 combines with J gene TRBJ1-1; D is undetermined. CDR3 region: CASSFSVRDTEAFF. The DNA for the CDR3 is TGCGCCAGCAGCTTCTCGGTTAGGGACACTGAAGCTTTCTTT.